Detailed here is one T cell receptor beta chain. Its specificity is unknown. Profiling relied on immunoSEQ multiplex PCR, and the TCRdb table lists in-frame clones only, not all of them. Seen here are about 76,000 clones, roughly nine tenths observed once, and the top ten hold 0.15% to 0.2%. The record originates from a study of OX40 agonist ivuxolimab in advanced cancers. The study, taken as a whole, reports: Mean expanded clone counts were higher in CD8+ than CD4+ T cells. Clonal expansion by week 6 occurred in CD4+ and CD8+ blood T cells (at 0.1 to 3.0 mg/kg).

A history of autoimmune disease or systemic immunosuppression excluded patients. The J segment lost 4 bases and the V segment lost 3 bases, leaving 10 bases of the junction unmatched. The CDR3 sequence is 17 residues long. Germline V gene lookup returns CDR1 MGHRA and CDR2 YSYEKL. Sequencing was performed on CD4+ or CD8+ T cells sorted from blood, taken in a trial of the OX40 agonist ivuxolimab. This TCR was recovered from an adult with an advanced solid tumor such as melanoma, head and neck, liver or kidney cancer. V gene TRBV4-1 combines with J gene TRBJ2-1; 9 nucleotides agree with TRBD1. Here the CDR3 DNA reads TGCGCCAGCAGCCACCTTGCGACAGGGGGGCCATACAATGAGCAGTTCTTC. Amino acid sequence: CASSHLATGGPYNEQFF.